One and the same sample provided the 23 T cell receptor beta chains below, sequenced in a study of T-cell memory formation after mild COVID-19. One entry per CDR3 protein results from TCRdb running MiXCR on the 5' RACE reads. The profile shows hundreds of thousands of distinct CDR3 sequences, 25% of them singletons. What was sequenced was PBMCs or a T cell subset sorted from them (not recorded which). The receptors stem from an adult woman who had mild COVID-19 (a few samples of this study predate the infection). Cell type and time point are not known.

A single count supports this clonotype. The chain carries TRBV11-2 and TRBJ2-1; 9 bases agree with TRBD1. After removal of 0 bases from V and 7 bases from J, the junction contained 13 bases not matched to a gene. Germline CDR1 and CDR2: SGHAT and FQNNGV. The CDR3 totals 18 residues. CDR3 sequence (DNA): TGTGCCAGCAGCTTAGAGCCGGGGACAGGGTTCGGCGTGAATGAGCAGTTCTTC. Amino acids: CASSLEPGTGFGVNEQFF.

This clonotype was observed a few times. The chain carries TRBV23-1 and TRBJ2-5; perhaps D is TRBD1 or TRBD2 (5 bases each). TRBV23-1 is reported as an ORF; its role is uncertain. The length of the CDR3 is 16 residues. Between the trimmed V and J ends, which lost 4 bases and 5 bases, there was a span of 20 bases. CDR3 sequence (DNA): TGCGCCAGCAGTCCCACCCTGGGACGGAACGGGGAGACCCAGTACTTC. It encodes CASSPTLGRNGETQYF.

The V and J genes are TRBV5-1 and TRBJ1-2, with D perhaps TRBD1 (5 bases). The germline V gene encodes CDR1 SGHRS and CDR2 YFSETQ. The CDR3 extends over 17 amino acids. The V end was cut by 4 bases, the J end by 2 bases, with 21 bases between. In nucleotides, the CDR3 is TGCGCCAGCAGCCCACCAGGGTCGGACCGAGGGAACTATGGCTACACCTTC. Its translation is CASSPPGSDRGNYGYTF.

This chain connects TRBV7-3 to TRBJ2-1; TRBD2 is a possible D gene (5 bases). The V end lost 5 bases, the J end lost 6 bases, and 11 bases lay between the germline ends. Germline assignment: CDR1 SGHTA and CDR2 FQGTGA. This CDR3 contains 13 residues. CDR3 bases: TGTGCCAGCAGCCTCCACAGCGGCAATGAGCAGTTCTTC. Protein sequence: CASSLHSGNEQFF.

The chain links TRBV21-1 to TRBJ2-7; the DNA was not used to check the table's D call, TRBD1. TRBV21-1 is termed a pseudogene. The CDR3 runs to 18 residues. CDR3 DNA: TGTGCCAGCAGCAAAAATAGTAGGCAGGGGCACCCTTCCTACGAGCAGTACTTC. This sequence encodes CASSKNSRQGHPSYEQYF.

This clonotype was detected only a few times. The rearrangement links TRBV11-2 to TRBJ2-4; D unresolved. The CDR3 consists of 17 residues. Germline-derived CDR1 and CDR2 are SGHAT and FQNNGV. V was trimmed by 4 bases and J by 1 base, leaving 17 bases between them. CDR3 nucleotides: TGTGCCAGCAGCTCCTACAGAGCAAAGTGGGCCAAAAACATTCAGTACTTC. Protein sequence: CASSSYRAKWAKNIQYF.

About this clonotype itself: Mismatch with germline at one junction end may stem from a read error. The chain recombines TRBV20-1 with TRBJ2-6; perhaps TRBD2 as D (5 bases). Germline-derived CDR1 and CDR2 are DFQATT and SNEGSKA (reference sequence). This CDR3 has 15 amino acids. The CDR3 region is CSARGPNVGANVLTF. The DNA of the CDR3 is TGCAGTGCCAGAGGGCCCAACGTTGGGGCCAACGTCCTGACTTTC.

Here the CDR3 reads CASSQRGGFSNYGYTF. The CDR3, as DNA: TGTGCCAGCAGTCAACGGGGGGGATTCTCTAACTATGGCTACACCTTC. The rearrangement joins TRBV6-5 to TRBJ1-2; possible D gene TRBD1, 5 bases. The CDR3 is 16 amino acids. From germline, CDR1 is MNHEY and CDR2 SVGAGI. The V gene lost 5 bases and the J gene lost 0 bases, with 16 bases spanning the gap.

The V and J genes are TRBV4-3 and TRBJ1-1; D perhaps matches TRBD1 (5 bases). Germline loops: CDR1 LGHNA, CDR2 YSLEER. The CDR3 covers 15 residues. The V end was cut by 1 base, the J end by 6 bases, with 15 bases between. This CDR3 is CASSQVETGGSEAFF. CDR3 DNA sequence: TGCGCCAGCAGCCAAGTCGAAACTGGGGGATCTGAAGCTTTCTTT.

CDR3 residues: CASRGTVYEQYF. CDR3 nucleotides: TGCGCCAGCCGGGGGACAGTCTACGAGCAGTACTTC. This chain links TRBV5-1 with TRBJ2-7; a weak D match, TRBD1 (7 bases). This CDR3 region has 12 residues. V shed 7 bases and J shed 3 bases, with 11 bases lying between them. Germline CDR1 and CDR2: SGHRS and YFSETQ.

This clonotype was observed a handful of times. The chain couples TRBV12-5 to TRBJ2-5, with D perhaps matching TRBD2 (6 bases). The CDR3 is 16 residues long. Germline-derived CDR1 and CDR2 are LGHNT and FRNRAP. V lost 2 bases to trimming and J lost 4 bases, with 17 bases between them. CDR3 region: CASGLRSNPGRETQYF. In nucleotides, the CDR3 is TGTGCTAGTGGTTTGAGGTCTAACCCCGGGAGAGAGACCCAGTACTTC.

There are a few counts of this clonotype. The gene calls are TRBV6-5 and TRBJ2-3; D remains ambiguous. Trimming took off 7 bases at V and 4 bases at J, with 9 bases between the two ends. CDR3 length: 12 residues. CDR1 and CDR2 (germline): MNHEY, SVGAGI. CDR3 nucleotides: TGTGCCAGCATGTCCAGCCCAGATACGCAGTATTTT. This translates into CASMSSPDTQYF.

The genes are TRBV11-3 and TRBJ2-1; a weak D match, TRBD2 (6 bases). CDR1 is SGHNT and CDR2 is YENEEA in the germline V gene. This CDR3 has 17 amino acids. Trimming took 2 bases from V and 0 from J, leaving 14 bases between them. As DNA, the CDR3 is TGTGCCAGCAGCTTAAGGTCCCTAGCGAGCTCCTACAATGAGCAGTTCTTC. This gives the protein CASSLRSLASSYNEQFF.

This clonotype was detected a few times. The CDR3 DNA sequence: TGTGCCAGCAGTTATACATCGACGGCACTAAAGGGCTACACCTTC. Amino acids: CASSYTSTALKGYTF. The rearrangement joins TRBV6-5 to TRBJ1-2; no clear D gene. This CDR3 region has 15 residues. The germline gives CDR1 MNHEY, CDR2 SVGAGI. Trimming pared 3 bases from V and 8 bases from J, leaving 19 bases between.

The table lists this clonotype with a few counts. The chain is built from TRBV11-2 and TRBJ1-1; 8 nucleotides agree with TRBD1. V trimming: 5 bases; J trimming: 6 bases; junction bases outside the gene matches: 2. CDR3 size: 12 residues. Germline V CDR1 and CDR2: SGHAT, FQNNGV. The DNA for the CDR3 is TGTGCCAGCAGCCCGACAGGGGCTGAAGCTTTCTTT. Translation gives CASSPTGAEAFF.

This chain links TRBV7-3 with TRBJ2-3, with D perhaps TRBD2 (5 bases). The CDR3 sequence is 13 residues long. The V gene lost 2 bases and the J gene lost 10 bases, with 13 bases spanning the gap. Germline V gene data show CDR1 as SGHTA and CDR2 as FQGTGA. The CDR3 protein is CASSLAGPEAQYF. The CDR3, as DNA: TGTGCCAGCAGCTTAGCCGGACCGGAGGCGCAGTATTTT.

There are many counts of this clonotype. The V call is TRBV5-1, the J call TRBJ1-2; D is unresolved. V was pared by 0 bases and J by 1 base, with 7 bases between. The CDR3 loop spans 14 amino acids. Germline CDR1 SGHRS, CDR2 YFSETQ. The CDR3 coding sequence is TGCGCCAGCAGCTTGGTCGGCATTAACTATGGCTACACCTTC. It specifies CASSLVGINYGYTF.

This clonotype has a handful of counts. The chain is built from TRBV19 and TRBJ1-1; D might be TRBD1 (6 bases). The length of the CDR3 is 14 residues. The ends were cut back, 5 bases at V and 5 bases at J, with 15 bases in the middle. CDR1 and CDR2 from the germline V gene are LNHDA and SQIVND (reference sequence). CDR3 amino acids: CASSFGGRGTEAFF. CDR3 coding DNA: TGTGCCAGTAGTTTCGGCGGGAGGGGGACTGAAGCTTTCTTT.

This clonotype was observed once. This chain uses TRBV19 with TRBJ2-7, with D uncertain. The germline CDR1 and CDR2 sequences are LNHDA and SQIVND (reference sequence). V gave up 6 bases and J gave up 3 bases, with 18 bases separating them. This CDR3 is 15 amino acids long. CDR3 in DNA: TGTGCCAGTAGCGGAGCCGGACGGCCCATCTACGAGCAGTACTTC. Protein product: CASSGAGRPIYEQYF.

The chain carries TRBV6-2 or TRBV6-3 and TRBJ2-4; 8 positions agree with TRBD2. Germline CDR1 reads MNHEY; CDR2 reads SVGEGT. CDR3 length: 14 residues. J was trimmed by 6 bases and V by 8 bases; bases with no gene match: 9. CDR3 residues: CASQSGRVGNIQYF. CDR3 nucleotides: TGTGCCAGCCAAAGCGGGAGAGTAGGAAACATTCAGTACTTC.

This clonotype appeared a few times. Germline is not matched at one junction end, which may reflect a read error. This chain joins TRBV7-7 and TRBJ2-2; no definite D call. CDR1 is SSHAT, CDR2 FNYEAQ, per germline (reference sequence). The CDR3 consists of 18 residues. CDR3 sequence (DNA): TGTGCTAGCAGCCCCCGATTAACGGCGGCCCGGAACACCGGGGAGCTGTTTTTT. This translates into CASSPRLTAARNTGELFF.

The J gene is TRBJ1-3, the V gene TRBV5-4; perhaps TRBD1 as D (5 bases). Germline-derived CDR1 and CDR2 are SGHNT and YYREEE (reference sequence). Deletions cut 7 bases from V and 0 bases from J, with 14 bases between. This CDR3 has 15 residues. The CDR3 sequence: CASQQDGISGNTIYF. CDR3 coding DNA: TGTGCCAGCCAACAGGACGGCATCTCTGGAAACACCATATATTTT.

The DNA of the CDR3 is TGTGCCAGCAGCGCACCGGGACGGATCTATGGCTACACCTTC. It yields the protein CASSAPGRIYGYTF. The chain is built from TRBV12-3 or TRBV12-4 and TRBJ1-2, with TRBD1 as a possible D gene (5 bases). The CDR3 length is 14 residues. Trimming shortened V by 6 bases and J by 4 bases, and 15 bases separated the two germline ends.